Sequencing of this T cell receptor (beta chain) was carried out in a study of cytomegalovirus exposure and HLA in healthy donors. Vbeta (60) and Jbeta (13) primers were used in the PCR. TCRdb's copy holds only in-frame clones and misses some; the assay was immunoSEQ multiplex PCR. The sample lists about 120,000 clones; around 77% were seen once. Study outcomes and limitations: The study listed 150 to 200 cytomegalovirus-associated TCR beta chains.

Remarks on this clone: What it recognizes is unknown.

The origin of this receptor is a human donor in good health. The sequenced material came from PBMCs.

This CDR3 is CAISEDKGSGYGYTF. The CDR3 DNA sequence: TGTGCCATCAGTGAAGACAAGGGTTCGGGGTATGGCTACACCTTC. J is TRBJ1-2 and V is TRBV10-3; no definite D call. Germline values: CDR1 ENHRY, CDR2 SYGVKD. This CDR3 has 15 residues. V lost 3 bases and J lost 5, with 16 bases in between.